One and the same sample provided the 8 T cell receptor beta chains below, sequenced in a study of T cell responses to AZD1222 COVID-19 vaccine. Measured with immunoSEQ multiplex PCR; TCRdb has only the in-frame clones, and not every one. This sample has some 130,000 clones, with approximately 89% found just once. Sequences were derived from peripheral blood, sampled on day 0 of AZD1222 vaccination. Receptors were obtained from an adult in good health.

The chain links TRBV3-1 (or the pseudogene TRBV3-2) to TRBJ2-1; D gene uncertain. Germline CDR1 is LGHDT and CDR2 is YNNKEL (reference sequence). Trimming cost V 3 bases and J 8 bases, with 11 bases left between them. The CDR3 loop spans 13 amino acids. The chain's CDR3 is CASSHIKMDEQFF. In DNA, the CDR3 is TGTGCCAGCAGCCATATCAAAATGGATGAGCAGTTCTTC.

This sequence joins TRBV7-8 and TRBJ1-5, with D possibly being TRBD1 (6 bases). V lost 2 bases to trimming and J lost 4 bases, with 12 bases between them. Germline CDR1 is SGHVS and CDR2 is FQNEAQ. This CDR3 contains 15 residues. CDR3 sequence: CASSLQGTPNQPQHF. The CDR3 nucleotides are TGTGCCAGCAGCTTACAGGGGACACCGAATCAGCCCCAGCATTTT.

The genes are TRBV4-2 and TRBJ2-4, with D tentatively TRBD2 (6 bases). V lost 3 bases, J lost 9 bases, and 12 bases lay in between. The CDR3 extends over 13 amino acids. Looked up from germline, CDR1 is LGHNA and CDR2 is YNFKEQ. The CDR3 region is CASSHPPRGIQYF. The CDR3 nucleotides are TGTGCCAGCAGCCACCCCCCGCGGGGCATTCAGTACTTC.

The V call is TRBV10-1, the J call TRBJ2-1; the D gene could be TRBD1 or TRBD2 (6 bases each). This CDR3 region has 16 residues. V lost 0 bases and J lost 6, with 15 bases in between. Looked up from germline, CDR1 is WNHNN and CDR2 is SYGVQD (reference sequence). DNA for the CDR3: TGCGCCAGCAGTGAGTCGTGGGGGGCGCGGTGCAATGAGCAGTTCTTC. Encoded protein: CASSESWGARCNEQFF.

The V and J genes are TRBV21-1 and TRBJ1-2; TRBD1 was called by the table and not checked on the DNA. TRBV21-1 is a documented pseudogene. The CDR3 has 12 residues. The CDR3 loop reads CASSTQGFGYTF. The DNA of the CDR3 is TGTGCCAGCAGCACCCAGGGATTTGGCTACACCTTC.

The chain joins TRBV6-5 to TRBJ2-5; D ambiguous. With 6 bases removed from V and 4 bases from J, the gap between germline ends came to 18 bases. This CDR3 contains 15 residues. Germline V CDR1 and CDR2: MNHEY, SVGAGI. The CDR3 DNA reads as TGTGCCAGCAGCGTGACACAAGGAACGACAGAGACCCAGTACTTC. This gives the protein CASSVTQGTTETQYF.

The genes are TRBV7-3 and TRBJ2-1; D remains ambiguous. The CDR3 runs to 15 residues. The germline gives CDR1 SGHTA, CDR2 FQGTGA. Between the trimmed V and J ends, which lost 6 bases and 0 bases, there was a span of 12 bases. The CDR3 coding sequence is TGTGCCAGCAGTGGGTCGTTAAGCTCCTACAATGAGCAGTTCTTC. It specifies CASSGSLSSYNEQFF. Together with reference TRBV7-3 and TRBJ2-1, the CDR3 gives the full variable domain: GAGVSQTPSNKVTEKGKYVELRCDPISGHTALYWYRQSLGQGPEFLIYFQGTGAADDSGLPNDRFFAVRPEGSVSTLKIQRTERGDSAVYLCASSGSLSSYNEQFFGPGTRLTVL.

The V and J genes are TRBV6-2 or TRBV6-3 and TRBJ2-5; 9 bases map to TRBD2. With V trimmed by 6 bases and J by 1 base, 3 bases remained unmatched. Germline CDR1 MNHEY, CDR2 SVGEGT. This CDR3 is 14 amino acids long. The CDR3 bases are TGTGCCAGCAGCCTAGCGGGGACCCAAGAGACCCAGTACTTC. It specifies CASSLAGTQETQYF.